This is a list of T cell receptor beta chains from one sample in a study of cytomegalovirus exposure and HLA in healthy donors. Some clones are missing from TCRdb's copy, which holds only in-frame ones; the method was immunoSEQ multiplex PCR. The sample contains about 170,000 clones, 65% to 85% of which appear only once. The sequenced sample consisted of PBMCs. The receptors derive from a man in his forties or fifties in good health and CMV-seropositive. Each CDR3 is given with its conserved first and last residue. The D gene is left open where the match is weak. Rows may omit the clone size; those that give it use once, few, many or a size class.

D	size	V	J	CDR3	DNA
TRBD2	.	TRBV9	TRBJ2-1	CASTPGSGDEQFF	TGTGCCAGCACCCCTGGCAGCGGGGATGAGCAGTTCTTC
.	.	TRBV30	TRBJ1-2	CAWSVARAGGYTF	TGTGCCTGGAGTGTAGCCAGGGCGGGGGGCTACACCTTC
TRBD1	.	TRBV2	TRBJ1-1	CASSEPGQGWPEAFF	TGTGCCAGCAGTGAACCGGGACAGGGTTGGCCTGAAGCTTTCTTT
.	.	TRBV6-6	TRBJ1-1	CASSYSGRGTEAFF	TGTGCCAGCAGTTACTCGGGCAGGGGCACTGAAGCTTTCTTT
TRBD2	.	TRBV6-1	TRBJ2-5	CASSDGGADGSGGAGETQYF	TGTGCCAGCAGTGACGGAGGGGCGGATGGTAGCGGGGGGGCGGGAGAGACCCAGTACTTC
.	.	TRBV27	TRBJ1-5	CASSFRRGNGNQPQHF	TGTGCCAGCAGTTTCCGGCGGGGGAATGGCAATCAGCCCCAGCATTTT
TRBD1	.	TRBV18	TRBJ2-2	CASWGQGNTGELFF	TGTGCCAGCTGGGGACAGGGGAACACCGGGGAGCTGTTTTTT
.	.	TRBV19	TRBJ2-5	CASAGAETQYF	TGTGCCAGTGCGGGGGCGGAGACCCAGTACTTC
.	.	TRBV5-4	TRBJ2-7	CASSSPDSPYEQYF	TGTGCCAGCAGCTCTCCCGACAGCCCCTACGAGCAGTACTTC
TRBD1	.	TRBV18	TRBJ1-5	CASSPGTGDQPQHF	TGTGCCAGCTCACCGGGGACAGGGGATCAGCCCCAGCATTTT
.	.	TRBV19	TRBJ1-5	CASSIPVARPQHF	TGTGCCAGTAGTATCCCAGTGGCAAGGCCCCAGCATTTT
TRBD1	.	TRBV7-2	TRBJ2-3	CASSLGQGGDTQYF	TGTGCCAGCAGCTTGGGACAGGGAGGTGATACGCAGTATTTT
.	.	TRBV14	TRBJ1-2	CASSTDSYGYTF	TGTGCCAGCAGCACCGACAGCTATGGCTACACCTTC
.	.	TRBV5-4	TRBJ2-2	CASSLESRNTGELFF	TGTGCCAGCAGCTTGGAGTCGAGGAACACCGGGGAGCTGTTTTTT
.	few	TRBV7-2	TRBJ1-6	CASSLPGSNSPLHF	TGTGCCAGCAGCTTACCCGGGTCCAATTCACCCCTCCACTTT
TRBD2	.	TRBV4-1	TRBJ2-7	CASSPQVAGGSYEQYF	TGCGCCAGCAGCCCCCAAGTGGCGGGGGGCTCCTACGAGCAGTACTTC
.	.	TRBV19	TRBJ1-1	CASSIARTANTEAFF	TGTGCCAGTAGTATAGCTAGGACAGCGAACACTGAAGCTTTCTTT
.	.	TRBV19	TRBJ2-6	CASSPPGLSGANVLTF	TGTGCCAGTAGTCCCCCGGGTCTCTCTGGGGCCAACGTCCTGACTTTC
TRBD1	once	TRBV27	TRBJ2-7	CASSQGTGRYEQYF	TGTGCCAGCAGTCAGGGGACAGGGCGCTACGAGCAGTACTTC
.	.	TRBV19	TRBJ1-5	CASSIVGRGQPQHF	TGTGCCAGTAGTATAGTGGGCAGGGGTCAGCCCCAGCATTTT
.	.	TRBV27	TRBJ1-6	CASSPTGGSYNSPLHF	TGTGCCAGCAGCCCGACAGGCGGCTCCTATAATTCACCCCTCCACTTT
TRBD1	.	TRBV9	TRBJ2-1	CASSVTDRGLHEQFF	TGTGCCAGCAGCGTAACGGACAGGGGGCTTCATGAGCAGTTCTTC
TRBD1	.	TRBV5-1	TRBJ2-7	CASSLSVTGAYEQYF	TGCGCCAGCAGCTTGTCTGTGACAGGGGCCTACGAGCAGTACTTC
TRBD2	.	TRBV7-3	TRBJ2-5	CASKRSGGYGETQYF	TGTGCCTCCAAGAGGAGCGGGGGGTATGGGGAGACCCAGTACTTC
TRBD1	.	TRBV6-1	TRBJ1-2	CASRIQTGGFYGYTF	TGTGCCAGCAGGATCCAAACAGGGGGCTTCTATGGCTACACCTTC
.	.	TRBV7-9	TRBJ1-2	CASSLPVASAGLDYGYTF	TGTGCCAGCAGCTTACCGGTTGCTTCGGCAGGGTTAGACTATGGCTACACCTTC
.	.	TRBV6-1	TRBJ2-6	CASSATVPSGANVLTF	TGTGCCAGCAGTGCAACAGTCCCCTCTGGGGCCAACGTCCTGACTTTC
.	.	TRBV7-9	TRBJ2-1	CASSLEGQVNEQFF	TGTGCCAGCAGCTTAGAAGGCCAGGTAAATGAGCAGTTCTTC
TRBD2	once	TRBV5-1	TRBJ2-7	CASSLVAGNTYEQYF	TGCGCCAGCAGCTTGGTAGCGGGGAATACCTACGAGCAGTACTTC
TRBD1	.	TRBV4-3	TRBJ2-7	CASSQTGTNEQYF	TGCGCCAGCAGCCAGACAGGGACGAACGAGCAGTACTTC
TRBD1	.	TRBV19	TRBJ2-5	CASSNRTGGAETQYF	TGTGCCAGTAGTAATCGGACAGGGGGCGCGGAGACCCAGTACTTC
TRBD2	.	TRBV4-2	TRBJ2-7	CASSQDRRTSLNEQYF	TGTGCCAGCAGCCAAGATCGAAGGACTAGCCTCAACGAGCAGTACTTC
TRBD2	.	TRBV9	TRBJ2-3	CASKASGGVSDTQYF	TGTGCCAGCAAGGCGAGCGGGGGGGTTTCAGATACGCAGTATTTT
.	.	TRBV18	TRBJ2-3	CASSPRTGITSTDTQYF	TGTGCCAGCTCACCGAGAACGGGGATAACTAGCACAGATACGCAGTATTTT
TRBD1	.	TRBV4-1	TRBJ2-1	CASSTRTGENEQFF	TGCGCCAGCAGCACCCGGACAGGAGAGAATGAGCAGTTCTTC
TRBD1	.	TRBV19	TRBJ2-1	CASSTHRGLYNEQFF	TGTGCCAGTAGTACCCACAGGGGCCTTTACAATGAGCAGTTCTTC
.	.	TRBV4-3	TRBJ2-3	CASSQVAGAIADTQYF	TGCGCCAGCAGCCAAGTCGCGGGGGCCATAGCGGATACGCAGTATTTT
.	.	TRBV29-1	TRBJ2-5	CSVVEGQETQYF	TGCAGCGTTGTGGAGGGCCAAGAGACCCAGTACTTC
.	.	TRBV11-1	TRBJ1-2	CASSLSPDYGYTF	TGTGCCAGCAGCTTGTCCCCAGACTATGGCTACACCTTC
.	.	TRBV4-2	TRBJ2-1	CASSQAGTGYNEQFF	TGTGCCAGCAGCCAGGCCGGGACTGGCTACAATGAGCAGTTCTTC
TRBD1	.	TRBV5-8	TRBJ1-1	CASSWATTGPPAEAFF	TGTGCCAGCAGCTGGGCGACGACAGGGCCCCCAGCTGAAGCTTTCTTT
.	.	TRBV18	TRBJ2-2	CASSQVTNTGELFF	TGTGCCAGCTCACAGGTGACAAACACCGGGGAGCTGTTTTTT
.	.	TRBV5-1	TRBJ1-2	CASSLAGESYGYTF	TGCGCCAGCAGCTTGGCGGGGGAGAGCTATGGCTACACCTTC
.	.	TRBV18	TRBJ2-7	CASTPTGSSYEQYF	TGTGCCAGCACACCTACAGGGAGCTCCTACGAGCAGTACTTC
.	.	TRBV15	TRBJ2-7	CATSRDGGYEQYF	TGTGCCACCAGCAGAGATGGAGGGTACGAGCAGTACTTC
TRBD1	.	TRBV9	TRBJ2-7	CASSVGDSISYEQYF	TGTGCCAGCAGCGTAGGGGACAGCATCTCCTACGAGCAGTACTTC
.	.	TRBV4-3	TRBJ2-1	CASSHLRDIDNEQFF	TGCGCCAGCAGCCATCTCCGGGACATAGACAATGAGCAGTTCTTC
.	.	TRBV7-9	TRBJ1-2	CASSLGPGPYGYTF	TGTGCCAGCAGCTTAGGTCCAGGGCCCTATGGCTACACCTTC
TRBD1	.	TRBV2	TRBJ1-1	CASSAWDSGTEAFF	TGTGCCAGCAGTGCCTGGGACAGTGGCACTGAAGCTTTCTTT
.	.	TRBV4-1	TRBJ2-7	CASSQRLAYEQYF	TGCGCCAGCAGCCAGAGACTCGCCTACGAGCAGTACTTC